The 3 T cell receptor beta chains reported below all come from one sample, sequenced in a study of T-cell reconstitution after alpha-beta-depleted transplantation in children. Unique molecular identifiers featured in how the TCRbeta library was prepared. One entry per CDR3 protein results from TCRdb running MiXCR on the PCR reads. The sample holds around 200,000 distinct CDR3 sequences; approximately 9% are singletons and the top ten take 5% to 7%. The sample was PBMCs from the stem cell graft donor, taken from the stem cell graft. The receptor source for this set is a human donor who donated a stem cell graft to a child with acute lymphoblastic leukemia.

This clonotype was picked up many times. This CDR3 is CASSYRSGQQNPKQYF. The CDR3 DNA reads TGTGCCAGCAGTTACCGATCGGGACAGCAAAATCCGAAACAGTACTTC. The chain joins TRBV6-5 to TRBJ2-5, with 7 positions matching TRBD1. With 2 bases clipped from V and 11 bases from J, the junction kept 17 bases outside the gene matches. Germline assignment: CDR1 MNHEY and CDR2 SVGAGI. The CDR3 has 16 residues.

This clonotype has a count of ten or more. V and J are TRBV5-1 and TRBJ1-1, with 8 bases that match TRBD1. V dropped 4 bases and J dropped 10; count of bases not matched to a gene: 12. This CDR3 region has 14 residues. Per the germline V gene, CDR1 is SGHRS and CDR2 is YFSETQ. The CDR3 coding sequence is TGCGCCAGCAGCGCAGGACAGGGAACGAACCCAGCTTTCTTT. Its translation: CASSAGQGTNPAFF. The whole variable domain, filled in from reference TRBV5-1 and TRBJ1-1, reads KAGVTQTPRYLIKTRGQQVTLSCSPISGHRSVSWYQQTPGQGLQFLFEYFSETQRNKGNFPGRFSGRQFSNSRSEMNVSTLELGDSALYLCASSAGQGTNPAFFGQGTRLTVV.

This clonotype was counted at least ten times. The chain uses TRBV7-9 and TRBJ2-1, with TRBD1 matching 10 bases. Germline V gene data show CDR1 as SEHNR and CDR2 as FQNEAQ (reference sequence). This CDR3 is built from 16 residues. V shed 3 bases and J 5 bases; nucleotides not matched to a gene: 7. The CDR3 DNA reads TGTGCCAGCAGCTTTGACTCCGGGACAGGGGACAATGAGCAGTTCTTC. This gives the protein CASSFDSGTGDNEQFF.